Below are 31 T cell receptor beta chains sequenced from a single sample in a study of OX40 agonist ivuxolimab in advanced cancers. TCRdb's table, derived via immunoSEQ multiplex PCR, lists solely in-frame clones and lacks some. The table records about 80,000 clones, around nine tenths of them present only once. The input for sequencing was CD4+ or CD8+ T cells sorted from blood, taken in a trial of the OX40 agonist ivuxolimab. These receptor sequences come from an adult with an advanced solid tumor such as melanoma, head and neck, liver or kidney cancer.

The rearrangement joins TRBV27 to TRBJ2-7; 10 bases are a match to TRBD1. This CDR3 contains 14 residues. Germline CDR1 is MNHEY and CDR2 is SMNVEV (reference sequence). The V and J ends lost 6 bases and 2 bases, in that order; junction bases with no gene match: 4. This CDR3 reads CASRLDRGPYEQYF. CDR3 sequence (DNA): TGTGCCAGCAGATTAGACAGGGGGCCCTACGAGCAGTACTTC.

This clone was detected only a few times. The J gene is TRBJ1-1, the V gene TRBV5-1; tentatively, D is TRBD1 (6 bases). Germline CDR1 SGHRS, CDR2 YFSETQ. CDR3 size: 14 residues. V was trimmed by 0 bases and J by 0 bases, leaving 6 bases between them. Here the CDR3 reads CASSLDRVNTEAFF. The CDR3 DNA reads as TGCGCCAGCAGCTTGGACAGGGTGAACACTGAAGCTTTCTTT.

In this sample, this clone turned up once. The gene calls are TRBV20-1 and TRBJ2-7; D ambiguous. The CDR3 covers 11 residues. V lost 8 bases, J lost 1 base, and 9 bases lay in between. The germline V gene encodes CDR1 DFQATT and CDR2 SNEGSKA (reference sequence). The CDR3 DNA reads TGCAGTCCCCGCCTTTCCTACGAGCAGTACTTC. Amino acid sequence: CSPRLSYEQYF.

This chain joins TRBV29-1 and TRBJ2-5, with a possible D match to TRBD1 (6 bases). CDR1 and CDR2 (germline): SQVTM, ANQGSEA. The CDR3 has 14 residues. Trimming took off 3 bases at V and 0 bases at J, with 11 bases between the two ends. CDR3 DNA: TGCAGCGTTGACAGGGGACCATACCAAGAGACCCAGTACTTC. Encoded protein: CSVDRGPYQETQYF. The full variable domain, with the rest looked up from reference TRBV29-1 and TRBJ2-5, is SAVISQKPSRDICQRGTSLTIQCQVDSQVTMMFWYRQQPGQSLTLIATANQGSEATYESGFVIDKFPISRPNLTFSTLTVSNMSPEDSSIYLCSVDRGPYQETQYFGPGTRLLVL.

The rearrangement links TRBV7-8 to TRBJ2-3; 13 positions agree with TRBD2. The CDR3 is made up of 16 amino acids. After removal of 4 bases from V and 3 bases from J, the junction contained 4 bases not matched to a gene. Germline values: CDR1 SGHVS, CDR2 FQNEAQ. CDR3 bases: TGTGCCAGCAGCTCGAAACTAGCGGGAGGGACAGATACGCAGTATTTT. This codes for CASSSKLAGGTDTQYF.

V is TRBV29-1 and J is TRBJ2-7, with 10 positions matching TRBD1. V lost 7 bases to trimming and J lost 2 bases; unmatched junction nucleotides: 2. The CDR3 has 12 residues. Germline V gives CDR1 SQVTM, CDR2 ANQGSEA. The CDR3 reads CSAGQGTYEQYF. The CDR3 DNA reads TGCAGCGCGGGACAGGGGACCTACGAGCAGTACTTC.

This chain uses TRBV11-2 with TRBJ2-7, with D perhaps matching TRBD2 (6 bases). Germline values: CDR1 SGHAT, CDR2 FQNNGV. V was trimmed by 5 bases and J by 4 bases, leaving 24 bases between them. CDR3 length: 17 amino acids. In DNA, the CDR3 is TGTGCCAGCAGCAAGTCGAGGGGCGGACTAAAAAGTTACGAGCAGTACTTC. It translates to CASSKSRGGLKSYEQYF.

This clone has only one observation. The CDR3 DNA follows: TGTGCCAGCAGCGATAACCAGGGCTGGAGTAATGAAAAACTGTTTTTT. Its protein is CASSDNQGWSNEKLFF. V and J are TRBV2 and TRBJ1-4, with D possibly matching TRBD1 (5 bases). V gave up 6 bases and J gave up 4 bases, with 18 bases separating them. CDR3 size: 16 residues. Germline V gene lookup returns CDR1 SNHLY and CDR2 FYNNEI.

The chain is built from TRBV7-3 and TRBJ2-2; 9 bases line up with TRBD2. Germline values: CDR1 SGHTA, CDR2 FQGTGA. This CDR3 contains 14 residues. Trimming cost V 6 bases and J 7 bases; bases outside gene matches: 6. The CDR3 is CASSSGSAGGELFF. The DNA for the CDR3 is TGTGCCAGCAGTAGCGGGAGTGCCGGCGGGGAGCTGTTTTTT.

Here the CDR3 reads CASSLGTSLHETQYF. The DNA of the CDR3 is TGCGCCAGCAGCTTGGGTACTAGCCTCCATGAGACCCAGTACTTC. V gene TRBV5-1 combines with J gene TRBJ2-5; TRBD2 might be the D (6 bases). Per germline, CDR1 SGHRS and CDR2 YFSETQ. The CDR3 loop spans 15 amino acids. V dropped 0 bases and J dropped 5 bases, with 14 bases sitting between them. The full variable domain, completed using reference TRBV5-1 and TRBJ2-5, is KAGVTQTPRYLIKTRGQQVTLSCSPISGHRSVSWYQQTPGQGLQFLFEYFSETQRNKGNFPGRFSGRQFSNSRSEMNVSTLELGDSALYLCASSLGTSLHETQYFGPGTRLLVL.

This clone was seen a few times. The rearrangement joins TRBV4-1 to TRBJ1-4; possibly TRBD1 for D (5 bases). This CDR3 spans 14 amino acids. V lost 4 bases and J lost 6, with 12 bases in between. Germline V lookup: CDR1 MGHRA, CDR2 YSYEKL. The CDR3 DNA follows: TGCGCCAGCAGCCGAGAGACAGAGCATGAAAAACTGTTTTTT. Protein product: CASSRETEHEKLFF.

The rearrangement links TRBV19 to TRBJ2-4, with 9 bases lining up with TRBD1. Looked up from germline, CDR1 is LNHDA and CDR2 is SQIVND (reference sequence). This CDR3 comprises 16 residues. V lost 3 bases to trimming and J lost 4 bases; unmatched junction nucleotides: 7. The CDR3 sequence is CASSMRGQGKKNIQYF. CDR3 bases: TGTGCCAGTAGTATGAGGGGACAGGGAAAGAAAAACATTCAGTACTTC.

This rearrangement joins TRBV9 to TRBJ2-1, with 8 bases fitting TRBD2. The germline V gene has CDR1 SGDLS and CDR2 YYNGEE. The CDR3 consists of 15 residues. Trimming took 3 bases from V and 6 from J; bases not matched to a gene: 8. CDR3 bases: TGTGCCAGCAGCGGCGGGACTAGGAGTATCAATGAGCAGTTCTTC. Translation gives CASSGGTRSINEQFF.

For this clone: Other nucleotide sequences in the sample specify the same CDR3. The rearrangement joins TRBV5-6 to TRBJ2-3; D is undetermined. V shed 7 bases and J shed 0 bases, with 9 bases lying between them. CDR1 is SGHDT, CDR2 YYEEEE, per germline. This CDR3 spans 13 amino acids. CDR3 bases: TGTGCCAGCTTCAGGTCTAGCACAGATACGCAGTATTTT. Translation: CASFRSSTDTQYF.

This chain connects TRBV5-1 to TRBJ2-7; 11 bases match TRBD2. Germline V gene data show CDR1 as SGHRS and CDR2 as YFSETQ. The CDR3 has 15 amino acids. Trimming took 4 bases from V and 0 from J; bases not matched to a gene: 3. In DNA, the CDR3 is TGCGCCAGCAGCATAGCGGGAGGGAGCTCCTACGAGCAGTACTTC. It encodes CASSIAGGSSYEQYF.

The chain couples TRBV4-2 to TRBJ1-5; D is possibly TRBD1 (5 bases). With 1 base removed from V and 6 bases from J, the gap between germline ends came to 10 bases. CDR3 size: 14 residues. The germline CDR1 and CDR2 sequences are LGHNA and YNFKEQ. The CDR3 is CASSQGGGGQPQHF. For the CDR3, the DNA is TGTGCCAGCAGCCAAGGGGGGGGAGGTCAGCCCCAGCATTTT.

DNA of the CDR3: TGTGCCAGCAGCCGCCCTCTCCATGAGCAGTTCTTC. This sequence encodes CASSRPLHEQFF. This chain connects TRBV5-5 to TRBJ2-1, with D unresolved. Germline assignment: CDR1 SGHKS and CDR2 YYEKEE (reference sequence). CDR3 length: 12 residues. V was cut by 4 bases and J by 8 bases, with 10 bases left in between. Looking up the rest from reference TRBV5-5 and TRBJ2-1 gives the full variable domain: DAGVTQSPTHLIKTRGQQVTLRCSPISGHKSVSWYQQVLGQGPQFIFQYYEKEERGRGNFPDRFSARQFPNYSSELNVNALLLGDSALYLCASSRPLHEQFFGPGTRLTVL.

The chain carries TRBV6-5 and TRBJ2-1; D is ambiguous. The V and J ends lost 0 bases and 9 bases respectively, with 18 bases between them. The germline CDR1 and CDR2 sequences are MNHEY and SVGAGI. The CDR3 is 16 amino acids. The CDR3 DNA is TGTGCCAGCAGTTACTCAGTGTCGCAGGAATCGCGTGAGCAGTTCTTC. Amino acids: CASSYSVSQESREQFF.

This clone was seen only a few times. V and J are TRBV18 and TRBJ1-5; no firm D call. CDR3 length equals 13 residues. Germline loops: CDR1 KGHSH, CDR2 LQKENI. Trimming cost V 2 bases and J 7 bases, with 9 bases left between them. In DNA form, the CDR3 reads TGTGCCAGCTCACCAGGGGAGGAGCAGCCCCAGCATTTT. Protein: CASSPGEEQPQHF.

The J gene is TRBJ2-3, the V gene TRBV7-2, with D unresolved. Trimming removed 0 bases from V and 6 bases from J, with 4 bases in between. Germline V gene data show CDR1 as SGHTA and CDR2 as FQGNSA. The CDR3 contains 12 residues. The CDR3 DNA reads as TGTGCCAGCAGCTTAGCACGGGATACGCAGTATTTT. This gives the protein CASSLARDTQYF. Looking up the rest from reference TRBV7-2 and TRBJ2-3 gives the full variable domain: GAGVSQSPSNKVTEKGKDVELRCDPISGHTALYWYRQSLGQGLEFLIYFQGNSAPDKSGLPSDRFSAERTGGSVSTLTIQRTQQEDSAVYLCASSLARDTQYFGPGTRLTVL.

This chain links TRBV5-1 with TRBJ1-1, with unresolved D. CDR1 and CDR2 from the germline V gene are SGHRS and YFSETQ. The V end lost 0 bases, the J end lost 5 bases, and 8 bases lay between the germline ends. This CDR3 is 13 amino acids long. The DNA for the CDR3 is TGCGCCAGCAGCTTGGCTTGGGGAACTGAAGCTTTCTTT. Translated, it gives CASSLAWGTEAFF. The full variable domain, its missing parts supplied by reference TRBV5-1 and TRBJ1-1, is KAGVTQTPRYLIKTRGQQVTLSCSPISGHRSVSWYQQTPGQGLQFLFEYFSETQRNKGNFPGRFSGRQFSNSRSEMNVSTLELGDSALYLCASSLAWGTEAFFGQGTRLTVV.

The chain combines TRBV7-9 with TRBJ2-2; TRBD1 aligns across 7 bases. The germline gives CDR1 SEHNR, CDR2 FQNEAQ (reference sequence). The V gene end was trimmed by 2 bases and the J gene end by 4 bases; junction bases not matched to a gene: 4. The CDR3 has 15 amino acids. CDR3 coding DNA: TGTGCCAGCAGCTTAAGGGACAGATTCACCGGGGAGCTGTTTTTT. Protein: CASSLRDRFTGELFF.

This chain connects TRBV19 to TRBJ2-3, with TRBD1 matching 7 bases. CDR1 is LNHDA, CDR2 SQIVND, per germline (reference sequence). The ends lost 7 bases at V and 1 base at J; junction bases unmatched: 2. This CDR3 spans 13 amino acids. The CDR3 DNA sequence: TGTGCCAGTACGCAGGGGGGCACAGATACGCAGTATTTT. It is translated as CASTQGGTDTQYF.

The chain has TRBV29-1 and TRBJ2-7; 8 bases map to TRBD1. The length of the CDR3 is 16 residues. CDR1 and CDR2 from the germline V gene are SQVTM and ANQGSEA. The V gene end was trimmed by 4 bases and the J gene end by 0 bases; junction bases not matched to a gene: 11. In DNA, the CDR3 is TGCAGCGTTGGTCGATCGGGTACAGGGGGCTCCTACGAGCAGTACTTC. Translating gives CSVGRSGTGGSYEQYF.

This rearrangement joins TRBV18 to TRBJ1-1, with D tentatively TRBD1 (5 bases). This CDR3 spans 13 amino acids. CDR1 is KGHSH and CDR2 is LQKENI in the germline V gene. Trimming pared 6 bases from V and 0 bases from J, leaving 8 bases between. The CDR3 reads CASSGLMNTEAFF. CDR3 coding DNA: TGTGCCAGCTCGGGACTCATGAACACTGAAGCTTTCTTT.

This CDR3 reads CASSITSGSYNEQFF. CDR3 bases: TGCGCCAGCAGCATTACTAGCGGGAGTTACAATGAGCAGTTCTTC. The genes are TRBV5-1 and TRBJ2-1, with 11 nucleotides matching TRBD2. The CDR3 contains 15 residues. CDR1 and CDR2 from the germline V gene are SGHRS and YFSETQ. Trimming took 4 bases from V and 4 from J; bases not matched to a gene: 4.

The chain carries TRBV5-1 and TRBJ2-3, with D tentatively TRBD1 (5 bases). With 4 bases removed from V and 5 bases from J, the gap between germline ends came to 11 bases. Germline loops: CDR1 SGHRS, CDR2 YFSETQ. The CDR3 length is 13 residues. The CDR3 region has the DNA TGCGCCAGCAGCGCAGGACACTTAGATACGCAGTATTTT. Translation: CASSAGHLDTQYF. The variable domain in full, completed from reference TRBV5-1 and TRBJ2-3, reads KAGVTQTPRYLIKTRGQQVTLSCSPISGHRSVSWYQQTPGQGLQFLFEYFSETQRNKGNFPGRFSGRQFSNSRSEMNVSTLELGDSALYLCASSAGHLDTQYFGPGTRLTVL.

CDR3 coding DNA: TGTGCCAGCAGCTTGGTTCTTTTGGCGGGACAGGGATCAGGTGAGCAGTTCTTC. This translates into CASSLVLLAGQGSGEQFF. The rearrangement links TRBV5-5 to TRBJ2-1; 9 bases map to TRBD1. The CDR3 length is 18 residues. Germline-derived CDR1 and CDR2 are SGHKS and YYEKEE (reference sequence). With 0 bases clipped from V and 9 bases from J, the junction kept 16 bases outside the gene matches. Drawing the rest from reference TRBV5-5 and TRBJ2-1, the complete variable domain is DAGVTQSPTHLIKTRGQQVTLRCSPISGHKSVSWYQQVLGQGPQFIFQYYEKEERGRGNFPDRFSARQFPNYSSELNVNALLLGDSALYLCASSLVLLAGQGSGEQFFGPGTRLTVL.

The chain joins TRBV6-5 to TRBJ1-5; D remains ambiguous. V lost 0 bases and J 5 bases, leaving 11 bases between the germline ends. The CDR3 is made up of 15 amino acids. Germline V gene lookup returns CDR1 MNHEY and CDR2 SVGAGI. The CDR3 spells CASSYSRQGYQPQHF. The CDR3 DNA reads TGTGCCAGCAGTTACTCGAGACAAGGCTATCAGCCCCAGCATTTT.

V usage is TRBV6-6 and J usage is TRBJ2-5, with D possibly matching TRBD2 (5 bases). V lost 6 bases to trimming and J lost 4 bases, with 9 bases between them. The CDR3 covers 12 residues. From germline, CDR1 is MNHNY and CDR2 SVGAGI (reference sequence). DNA for the CDR3: TGTGCCAGCAGCTTCCGGGGAGAGACCCAGTACTTC. Amino acid sequence: CASSFRGETQYF.

The chain couples TRBV4-2 to TRBJ2-7; D not certain. This CDR3 is built from 12 residues. CDR1 is LGHNA and CDR2 is YNFKEQ in the germline V gene. With 0 bases removed from V and 4 bases from J, the gap between germline ends came to 4 bases. CDR3 coding DNA: TGTGCCAGCAGCCAAGACAGATACGAGCAGTACTTC. Residues: CASSQDRYEQYF.